This T cell receptor (beta chain) was identified during a study of blood T cell repertoires in COVID-19. Clones were sequenced by immunoSEQ multiplex PCR, and TCRdb holds only the in-frame ones, with some missing. The data contain hundreds of thousands of clones, roughly 87% of them seen just once; the ten biggest clones take up 0.65% to 0.8%. Germline CDR1 GTSNPN, CDR2 SVGIG (reference sequence). The CDR3 has 15 residues. With 7 bases removed from V and 3 bases from J, the gap between germline ends came to 19 bases. This clonotype was sampled from a human donor in a cohort sampled during active COVID-19. The sample comprised peripheral blood. The chain is built from TRBV30 and TRBJ1-3; no clear D gene. The CDR3: CALIPRSTLGNTIYF. The CDR3 nucleotides are TGTGCCTTAATTCCACGGTCAACTCTTGGAAACACCATATATTTT.